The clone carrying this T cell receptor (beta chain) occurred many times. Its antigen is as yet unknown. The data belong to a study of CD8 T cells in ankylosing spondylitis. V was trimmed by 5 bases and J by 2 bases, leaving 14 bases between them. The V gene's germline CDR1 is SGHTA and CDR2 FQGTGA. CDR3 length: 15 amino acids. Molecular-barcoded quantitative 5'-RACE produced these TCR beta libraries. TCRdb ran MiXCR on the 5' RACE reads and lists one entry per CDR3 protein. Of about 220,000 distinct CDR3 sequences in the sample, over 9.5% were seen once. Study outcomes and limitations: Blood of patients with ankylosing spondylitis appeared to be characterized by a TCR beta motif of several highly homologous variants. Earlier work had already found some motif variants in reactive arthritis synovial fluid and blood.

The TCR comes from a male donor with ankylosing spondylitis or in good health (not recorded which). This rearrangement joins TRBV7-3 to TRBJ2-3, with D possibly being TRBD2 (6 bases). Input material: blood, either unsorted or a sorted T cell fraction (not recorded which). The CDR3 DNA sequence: TGTGCCAGCAGCCCCTCGGGACTGCCCACAGATACGCAGTATTTT. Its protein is CASSPSGLPTDTQYF. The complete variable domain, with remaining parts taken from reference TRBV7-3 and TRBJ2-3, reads GAGVSQTPSNKVTEKGKYVELRCDPISGHTALYWYRQSLGQGPEFLIYFQGTGAADDSGLPNDRFFAVRPEGSVSTLKIQRTERGDSAVYLCASSPSGLPTDTQYFGPGTRLTVL.